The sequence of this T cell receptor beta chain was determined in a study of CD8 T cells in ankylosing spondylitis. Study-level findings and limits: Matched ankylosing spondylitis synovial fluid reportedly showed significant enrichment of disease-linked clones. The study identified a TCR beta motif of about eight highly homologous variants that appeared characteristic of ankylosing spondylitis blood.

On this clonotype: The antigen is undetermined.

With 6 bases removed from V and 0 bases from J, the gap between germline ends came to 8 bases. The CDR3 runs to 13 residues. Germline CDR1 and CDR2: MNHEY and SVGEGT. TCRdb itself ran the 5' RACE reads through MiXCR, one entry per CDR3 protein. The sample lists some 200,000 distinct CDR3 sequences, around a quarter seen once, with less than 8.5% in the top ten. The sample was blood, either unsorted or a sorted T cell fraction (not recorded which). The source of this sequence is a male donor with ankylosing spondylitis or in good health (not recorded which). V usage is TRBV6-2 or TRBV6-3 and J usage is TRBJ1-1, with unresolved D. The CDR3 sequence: CASSARMNTEAFF. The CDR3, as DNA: TGTGCCAGCAGCGCACGGATGAACACTGAAGCTTTCTTT.